These 11 T cell receptor beta chains were all obtained from the same sample, sequenced in a study of T cell responses to AZD1222 COVID-19 vaccine. TCRdb's table, derived via immunoSEQ multiplex PCR, lists solely in-frame clones and lacks some. The sample includes 75,000 to 100,000 clones, approximately 88% of them seen just once. The specimen was peripheral blood, collected on day 0 of AZD1222 vaccination. These TCRs come from an adult in good health.

The gene calls are TRBV2 and TRBJ1-3, with no clear D. This CDR3 comprises 13 residues. The germline gives CDR1 SNHLY, CDR2 FYNNEI. V lost 8 bases and J lost 2, with 10 bases in between. The CDR3: CASGQSPGNTIYF. Here the CDR3 DNA reads TGTGCCAGCGGCCAGAGCCCTGGAAACACCATATATTTT.

The V and J genes are TRBV5-6 and TRBJ1-2; D not certain. V lost 4 bases and J lost 4, with 17 bases in between. The CDR3 covers 15 residues. Germline CDR1 SGHDT, CDR2 YYEEEE. The CDR3 loop is CASSSLDLRVYGYTF. In DNA form, the CDR3 reads TGTGCCAGCAGCAGCCTGGACCTCCGCGTCTATGGCTACACCTTC.

This clone has only one observation. The genes are TRBV9 and TRBJ1-4, with D perhaps matching TRBD1 (5 bases). Germline CDR1 and CDR2: SGDLS and YYNGEE. With 2 bases removed from V and 5 bases from J, the gap between germline ends came to 16 bases. The CDR3 runs 16 residues. In DNA, the CDR3 is TGTGCCAGCAGCGTTGGGACCGGCGGGGCAAATGAAAAACTGTTTTTT. Its protein is CASSVGTGGANEKLFF.

The rearrangement joins TRBV2 to TRBJ2-1; TRBD1 matches at 7 bases. The length of the CDR3 is 15 residues. Germline values: CDR1 SNHLY, CDR2 FYNNEI. Trimming cost V 6 bases and J 0 bases; bases outside gene matches: 5. The CDR3 bases are TGTGCCAGCAGCCTAGGGGGCCGCTCCTACAATGAGCAGTTCTTC. Amino acids: CASSLGGRSYNEQFF.

The chain uses TRBV18 and TRBJ2-7; the D is unclear. V was cut by 1 base and J by 2 bases, with 3 bases left in between. The germline V gene encodes CDR1 KGHSH and CDR2 LQKENI. The CDR3 loop spans 12 amino acids. The CDR3 nucleotides read TGTGCCAGCTCACCACAGCCCTACGAGCAGTACTTC. Its translation: CASSPQPYEQYF.

As to this clone: One junction end does not reproduce the germline sequence, and a read error may be involved. This chain links TRBV7-9 with TRBJ1-5; 11 nucleotides line up with TRBD1. Per germline, CDR1 SEHNR and CDR2 FQNEAQ (reference sequence). The CDR3 contains 13 residues. CDR3 nucleotides: TGTGCCAGCAGCCCGGACGGACAGGGGGCCCACCATTTT. It specifies CASSPDGQGAHHF.

V is TRBV20-1 and J is TRBJ2-7; unclear D gene. The CDR3 loop spans 12 amino acids. V was cut by 3 bases and J by 4 bases, with 10 bases left in between. Germline assignment: CDR1 DFQATT and CDR2 SNEGSKA (reference sequence). DNA for the CDR3: TGCAGTGCTAGTAAAGGAGATTACGAGCAGTACTTC. Translated: CSASKGDYEQYF.

This clone was detected once. CDR3 nucleotides: TGCGCCAGCAGCTTAGGACTAGCGGGAGGTGGCACAGATACGCAGTATTTT. Its protein product is CASSLGLAGGGTDTQYF. The chain has TRBV5-1 and TRBJ2-3; 14 bases map to TRBD2. Unmatched junction bases numbered 3, after V lost 2 bases and J lost 1 base. CDR1 and CDR2 (germline): SGHRS, YFSETQ. The CDR3 is 17 amino acids.

The V gene is TRBV15, the J gene TRBJ2-1; D possibly matches TRBD1 or TRBD2 (8 bases each). CDR3 length: 16 amino acids. Deletions cut 5 bases from V and 8 bases from J, with 22 bases between. Germline V gene sequence: CDR1 LNHNV, CDR2 YYDKDF (reference sequence). CDR3 coding DNA: TGTGCCACCAGCCCGGGGGGGACAGGAGGAGGTGATGAGCAGTTCTTC. It codes for CATSPGGTGGGDEQFF. The full variable domain, rest sourced from reference TRBV15 and TRBJ2-1, is DAMVIQNPRYQVTQFGKPVTLSCSQTLNHNVMYWYQQKSSQAPKLLFHYYDKDFNNEADTPDNFQSRRPNTSFCFLDIRSPGLGDTAMYLCATSPGGTGGGDEQFFGPGTRLTVL.

As DNA, the CDR3 is TGTGCCAGCAGCTTAGGTGTTAGGGGCACTGAAGCTTTCTTT. It is translated as CASSLGVRGTEAFF. V and J are TRBV11-2 and TRBJ1-1; D possibly corresponds to TRBD1 (5 bases). Trimming took off 1 base at V and 4 bases at J, with 10 bases between the two ends. CDR3 length: 14 residues. Per germline, CDR1 SGHAT and CDR2 FQNNGV.

This clone was detected once. The chain combines TRBV29-1 with TRBJ1-1; no firm D call. Germline CDR1 reads SQVTM; CDR2 reads ANQGSEA. Trimming removed 6 bases from V and 0 bases from J, with 17 bases in between. CDR3 length equals 15 residues. The CDR3 DNA is TGCAGCGTCGAACGGACTGGGAGAATGAACACTGAAGCTTTCTTT. Its protein product is CSVERTGRMNTEAFF.